Below are 4 T cell receptor beta chains sequenced from a single sample in a study of blood T cells in healthy people across ages. With a J-beta primer mix and a sample-barcoded 5' primer, a second PCR ran 7 to 11 cycles. TCRdb independently ran MiXCR on the 5' RACE reads; one entry per CDR3 protein. The sample contains more than 1,400,000 distinct CDR3 sequences, approximately 40% of which appear only once. The sequenced sample was blood. The receptors were gathered from a woman between 18 and 29 years old in good health.

CDR3 nucleotides: TGTGCCAGTACCTTCGGGGGGCCCAGCTCCTACAATGAGCAGTACTTC. This encodes CASTFGGPSSYNEQYF. The rearrangement links TRBV19 to TRBJ2-5; tentatively, D is TRBD2 (7 bases). Germline assignment: CDR1 LNHDA and CDR2 SQIVND (reference sequence). The CDR3 has 16 residues. Trimming stripped 7 bases from V and 11 bases from J, with 29 bases between.

The chain combines TRBV9 with TRBJ2-3, with 8 bases fitting TRBD1. The CDR3 runs 14 residues. Germline CDR1 SGDLS, CDR2 YYNGEE. The V gene end was trimmed by 3 bases and the J gene end by 4 bases; junction bases not matched to a gene: 4. The CDR3 loop reads CASSGQGSADTQYF. DNA of the CDR3: TGTGCCAGCAGCGGACAGGGGTCAGCAGATACGCAGTATTTT. The full variable domain, in which reference TRBV9 and TRBJ2-3 provide the parts outside the CDR3, is DSGVTQTPKHLITATGQRVTLRCSPRSGDLSVYWYQQSLDQGLQFLIQYYNGEERAKGNILERFSAQQFPDLHSELNLSSLELGDSALYFCASSGQGSADTQYFGPGTRLTVL.

This clonotype was detected a few times. The V call is TRBV6-1, the J call TRBJ1-5, with 10 positions matching TRBD1. V gave up 6 bases and J gave up 6 bases; unmatched junction bases: 8. The germline V gene has CDR1 MNHNS and CDR2 SASEGT. This CDR3 is 15 amino acids long. CDR3 nucleotide sequence: TGTGCCAGCAGCACCCGAGACAGGGGGCCTCAGCCCCAGCATTTT. This gives the protein CASSTRDRGPQPQHF.

The J gene is TRBJ2-7, the V gene TRBV15; the D call may be TRBD1 or TRBD2 (6 bases each). The CDR3 has 16 amino acids. The V end lost 5 bases, the J end lost 7 bases, and 24 bases lay between the germline ends. Germline V lookup: CDR1 LNHNV, CDR2 YYDKDF (reference sequence). Here the CDR3 DNA reads TGTGCCACCAGCCCTGGGATCGGGGGCGCCTACAATGAGCAGTACTTC. This gives the protein CATSPGIGGAYNEQYF.